This TCR beta chain was sequenced in a study of blood T cell repertoires in COVID-19. Study-wide context: COVID-19 samples from acute and convalescent phases originated in the United States, Italy and Spain.

This clone showed up just once. Cohort 3 donors counted as recovered after two negative PCRs, clearance, or resolved symptoms. In the source study's methods: Reference gene primer amplification yielded estimated nucleated cell counts. Repertoires were generated with immunoSEQ multiplex PCR, while TCRdb's copy carries only in-frame clones and drops some. From that table come the V and J calls and clone size; the DNA was used to work out D and trimming. Of around 270,000 clones in the sample, 70% to 90% were seen once. CDR3 size: 14 residues. The V and J ends lost 5 bases and 6 bases respectively, with 17 bases between them. Looked up from germline, CDR1 is LNHNV and CDR2 is YYDKDF (reference sequence).

The material sequenced was PBMCs or T cells enriched from blood (not recorded which). The chain has TRBV15 and TRBJ2-7; possible D gene TRBD2, 6 bases. This clonotype originated in a young woman who had recovered from COVID-19. In DNA form, the CDR3 reads TGTGCCACCAGCGCACACCCGGGGGTATCCGAGCAGTACTTC. Protein product: CATSAHPGVSEQYF.